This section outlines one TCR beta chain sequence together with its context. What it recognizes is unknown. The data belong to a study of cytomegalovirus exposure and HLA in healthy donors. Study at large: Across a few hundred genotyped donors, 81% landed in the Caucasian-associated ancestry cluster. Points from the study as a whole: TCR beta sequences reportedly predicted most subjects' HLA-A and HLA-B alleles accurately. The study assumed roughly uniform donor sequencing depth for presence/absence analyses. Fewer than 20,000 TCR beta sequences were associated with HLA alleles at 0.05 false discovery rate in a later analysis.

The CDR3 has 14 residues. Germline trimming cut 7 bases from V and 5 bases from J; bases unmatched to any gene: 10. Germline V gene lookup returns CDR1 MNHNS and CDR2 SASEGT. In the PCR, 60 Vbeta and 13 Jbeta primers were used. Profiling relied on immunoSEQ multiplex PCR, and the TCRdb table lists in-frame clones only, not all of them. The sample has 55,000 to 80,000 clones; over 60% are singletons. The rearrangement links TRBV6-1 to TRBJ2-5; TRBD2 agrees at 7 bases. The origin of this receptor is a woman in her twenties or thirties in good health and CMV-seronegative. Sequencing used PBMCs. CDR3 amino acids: CASTRRERGETQYF. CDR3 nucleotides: TGTGCCAGCACACGTCGGGAGCGGGGCGAGACCCAGTACTTC.